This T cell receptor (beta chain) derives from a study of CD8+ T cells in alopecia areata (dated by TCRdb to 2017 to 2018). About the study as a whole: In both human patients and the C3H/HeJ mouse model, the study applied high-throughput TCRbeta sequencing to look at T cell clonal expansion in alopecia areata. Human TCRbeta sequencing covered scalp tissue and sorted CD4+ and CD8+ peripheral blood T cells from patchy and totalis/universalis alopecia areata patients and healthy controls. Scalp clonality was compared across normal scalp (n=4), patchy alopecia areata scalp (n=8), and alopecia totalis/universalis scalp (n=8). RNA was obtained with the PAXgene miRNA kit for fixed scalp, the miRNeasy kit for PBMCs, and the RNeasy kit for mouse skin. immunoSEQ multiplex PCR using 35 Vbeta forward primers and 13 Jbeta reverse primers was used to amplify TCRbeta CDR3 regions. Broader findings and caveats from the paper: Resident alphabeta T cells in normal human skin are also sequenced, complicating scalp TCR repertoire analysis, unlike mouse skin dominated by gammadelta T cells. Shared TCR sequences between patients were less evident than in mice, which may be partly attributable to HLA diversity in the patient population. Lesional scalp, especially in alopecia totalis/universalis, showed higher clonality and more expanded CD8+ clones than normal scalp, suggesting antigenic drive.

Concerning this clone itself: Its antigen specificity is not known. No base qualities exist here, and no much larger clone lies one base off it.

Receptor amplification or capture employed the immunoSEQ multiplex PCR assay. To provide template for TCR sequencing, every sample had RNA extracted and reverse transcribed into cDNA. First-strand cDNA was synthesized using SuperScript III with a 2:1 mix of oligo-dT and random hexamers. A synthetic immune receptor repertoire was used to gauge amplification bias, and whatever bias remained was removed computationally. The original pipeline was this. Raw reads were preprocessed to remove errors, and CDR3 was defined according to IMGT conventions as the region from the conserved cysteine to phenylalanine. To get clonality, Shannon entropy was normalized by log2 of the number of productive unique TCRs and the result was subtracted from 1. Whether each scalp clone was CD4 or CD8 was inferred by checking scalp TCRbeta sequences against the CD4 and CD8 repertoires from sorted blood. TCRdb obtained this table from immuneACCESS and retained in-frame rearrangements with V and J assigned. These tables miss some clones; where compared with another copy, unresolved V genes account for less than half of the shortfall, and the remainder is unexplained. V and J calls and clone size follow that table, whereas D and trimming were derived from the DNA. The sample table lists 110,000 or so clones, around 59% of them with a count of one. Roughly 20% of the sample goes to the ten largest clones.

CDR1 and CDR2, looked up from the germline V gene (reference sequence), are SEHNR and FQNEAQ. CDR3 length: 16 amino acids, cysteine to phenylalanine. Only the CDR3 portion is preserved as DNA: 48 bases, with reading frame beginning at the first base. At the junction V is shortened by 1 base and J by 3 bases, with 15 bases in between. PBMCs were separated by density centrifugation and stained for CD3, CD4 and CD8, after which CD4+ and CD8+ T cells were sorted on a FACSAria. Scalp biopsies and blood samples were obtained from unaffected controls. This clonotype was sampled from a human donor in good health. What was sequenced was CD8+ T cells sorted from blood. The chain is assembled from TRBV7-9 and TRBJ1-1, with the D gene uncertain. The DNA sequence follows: TGTGCCAGCAGCTTAGAGAGGGCCCTGTGGGACACTGAAGCTTTCTTT. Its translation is CASSLERALWDTEAFF.